Below are 30 T cell receptor beta chains sequenced from a single sample in a study of CXCR3-negative and CXCR3-positive naive CD8 T cells. The authors made the TRB cDNA libraries by 5' RACE using UMI labels. Reprocessing the 5' RACE reads, TCRdb reports a single entry for every CDR3 protein and omits DNA. The repertoire table contains tens of thousands of distinct CDR3 sequences. Sequencing was done on a sample of memory CD8+ T cells from blood. The receptors here all came from a human donor in good health. Some clones in this sample may be carry-over from other donors' samples.

V usage is TRBV6-5 and J usage is TRBJ2-1; the TCRdb call, TRBD2, lacks DNA for checking. Germline V CDR1 and CDR2: MNHEY, SVGAGI. This CDR3 comprises 15 residues. The CDR3 loop reads CASSYASGGASEQFF.

The CDR3 loop is CASSNRDRSDTQYF. The V gene is TRBV7-2, the J gene TRBJ2-3; the D call of TRBD1 rests on TCRdb alone, since no DNA is present to check it. Per the germline V gene, CDR1 is SGHTA and CDR2 is FQGNSA. The length of the CDR3 is 14 residues.

The chain has TRBV6-4 and TRBJ2-3; TCRdb lists TRBD2, though no DNA is available to test this call. The CDR3 sequence is 15 residues long. Germline CDR1 MRHNA, CDR2 SNTAGT. The CDR3 reads CASSDSRGGTDTQYF.

This chain joins TRBV5-1 and TRBJ2-7; the TCRdb D gene call, TRBD2, has no DNA to confirm it. Germline CDR1 and CDR2: SGHRS and YFSETQ. This CDR3 has 13 amino acids. The CDR3 loop reads CASSSSGGYEQYF.

The V and J genes are TRBV6-2 or TRBV6-3 and TRBJ2-2; TCRdb picks TRBD1, but there is no DNA to check that call. The CDR3 contains 14 residues. The germline gives CDR1 MNHEY, CDR2 SVGEGT. CDR3 sequence: CASSQGQHTGELFF.

V usage is TRBV29-1 and J usage is TRBJ1-1; without DNA, the TCRdb call of TRBD1 cannot be checked. Germline lookup yields CDR1 SQVTM and CDR2 ANQGSEA. The CDR3 length is 15 residues. The CDR3 loop is CSVEGFRDSNTEAFF.

The chain combines TRBV11-2 with TRBJ2-1; TCRdb designates TRBD1, a call that cannot be tested without DNA. There are 13 residues in the CDR3. CDR1 and CDR2 from the germline V gene are SGHAT and FQNNGV. CDR3 amino acids: CASSLGGVSEQFF.

The V call is TRBV5-1, the J call TRBJ2-7; the D call of TRBD1 rests on TCRdb alone, since no DNA is present to check it. Germline values: CDR1 SGHRS, CDR2 YFSETQ. The CDR3 has 16 amino acids. This chain's CDR3 is CASSLAPDRGDYEQYF.

The chain combines TRBV4-2 with TRBJ1-4; TCRdb returns TRBD1, unconfirmable since there is no DNA. The CDR3 consists of 16 residues. Germline V gene data show CDR1 as LGHNA and CDR2 as YNFKEQ. CDR3: CASSRIQGAGDEKLFF.

The J gene is TRBJ2-1, the V gene TRBV6-1; with no DNA, the TCRdb D assignment of TRBD1 cannot be verified. The CDR3 contains 15 residues. Germline CDR1 and CDR2: MNHNS and SASEGT. The CDR3: CASSDTGGEIYEQFF.

J is TRBJ2-1 and V is TRBV4-3; TCRdb designates TRBD1, a call that cannot be tested without DNA. The CDR3 has 16 amino acids. CDR1 LGHNA and CDR2 YSLEER come from the germline V gene. CDR3 in amino acids: CASSPRDREFVNEQFF.

The chain has TRBV5-6 and TRBJ2-5; TCRdb selects TRBD1, and the lack of DNA leaves this call unchecked. The CDR3 runs 20 residues. Germline CDR1 SGHDT, CDR2 YYEEEE. CDR3: CASSLGPSFSATRGEETQYF.

CDR3 protein: CASSLHSSLMATETQYF. The V and J genes are TRBV9 and TRBJ2-5; the TRBD2 assignment by TCRdb is unverifiable without DNA. CDR3 length: 17 residues. The V gene's germline CDR1 is SGDLS and CDR2 YYNGEE.

This rearrangement joins TRBV25-1 to TRBJ1-2. The CDR3 is made up of 13 amino acids. The germline V gene has CDR1 MGHDK and CDR2 SYGVNS. Here the CDR3 reads CASSEFDGYGYTF.

V is TRBV5-1 and J is TRBJ2-1. The CDR3 spans 16 residues. Germline assignment: CDR1 SGHRS and CDR2 YFSETQ. This CDR3 is CASSLLGFTGYNEQFF.

V usage is TRBV6-1 and J usage is TRBJ2-7. Germline CDR1 MNHNS, CDR2 SASEGT. This CDR3 contains 11 residues. CDR3: CASRLQGEQYF.

This clonotype counts as medium-sized (0.01 to 0.1%) by frequency. The CDR3 protein is CASTQLGDTQYF. The rearrangement joins TRBV12-3 or TRBV12-4 to TRBJ2-3; TCRdb names TRBD2, which stays unverified in the absence of DNA. The CDR3 length is 12 residues.

This chain links TRBV20-1 with TRBJ1-1; the D call from TCRdb, TRBD1, cannot be confirmed without DNA. Germline assignment: CDR1 DFQATT and CDR2 SNEGSKA (reference sequence). The CDR3 totals 15 residues. The CDR3 sequence: CSGGTGRLGNTEAFF.

This chain connects TRBV5-1 to TRBJ1-1; lacking DNA, the TRBD1 call made by TCRdb goes unchecked. The CDR3 has 16 amino acids. Germline CDR1 reads SGHRS; CDR2 reads YFSETQ. The CDR3 protein is CASSLYLGQKATEAFF.

In terms of frequency, this clonotype is medium-sized. The chain combines TRBV6-2 or TRBV6-3 with TRBJ2-1; TCRdb returns TRBD2, unconfirmable since there is no DNA. Per the germline V gene, CDR1 is MNHEY and CDR2 is SVGEGT. There are 16 residues in the CDR3. The CDR3 sequence is CASSYGTSRPYNEQFF.

The chain uses TRBV20-1 and TRBJ2-7; TCRdb picks TRBD2, but there is no DNA to check that call. The CDR3 length is 14 residues. Per germline, CDR1 DFQATT and CDR2 SNEGSKA (reference sequence). CDR3 sequence: CSAPMTSETYEQYF.

V and J are TRBV14 and TRBJ2-1; the TCRdb D gene call, TRBD1, has no DNA to confirm it. The CDR3 length is 15 residues. CDR1 is SGHDN and CDR2 is FVKESK in the germline V gene. CDR3 sequence reads: CASSQIGTAYNEQFF. Full variable domain (rest looked up from reference TRBV14 and TRBJ2-1): EAGVTQFPSHSVIEKGQTVTLRCDPISGHDNLYWYRRVMGKEIKFLLHFVKESKQDESGMPNNRFLAERTGGTYSTLKVQPAELEDSGVYFCASSQIGTAYNEQFFGPGTRLTVL.

The V gene is TRBV12-3 or TRBV12-4, the J gene TRBJ1-1; TCRdb returns TRBD1, unconfirmable since there is no DNA. The CDR3 is 13 residues long. CDR3: CASKSAGVPEAFF.

V gene TRBV20-1 combines with J gene TRBJ1-2; absent DNA, TCRdb's TRBD1 call cannot be checked. This CDR3 is built from 13 residues. Germline lookup yields CDR1 DFQATT and CDR2 SNEGSKA (reference sequence). The CDR3 protein is CSARATVNYGYTF.

The rearrangement uses TRBV5-1 and TRBJ1-2. The CDR3 has 12 residues. Looked up from germline, CDR1 is SGHRS and CDR2 is YFSETQ. The chain's CDR3 is CASSFLGSGYTF.

This chain links TRBV7-8 with TRBJ2-3; TCRdb's D call of TRBD2 is untestable without DNA. This CDR3 spans 14 amino acids. Germline-derived CDR1 and CDR2 are SGHVS and FQNEAQ. The CDR3 sequence: CASSLSGRDGTQYF.

The V and J genes are TRBV9 and TRBJ2-7; TCRdb proposes TRBD1, but this gene call is untestable without DNA. The CDR3 loop spans 15 amino acids. CDR1 is SGDLS, CDR2 YYNGEE, per germline. The CDR3 spells CASSVVAGVEFEQYF.

The genes are TRBV20-1 and TRBJ2-7; the TRBD1 assignment by TCRdb is unverifiable without DNA. The germline gives CDR1 DFQATT, CDR2 SNEGSKA (reference sequence). The CDR3 covers 13 residues. The CDR3 protein is CSARDSRDYEQYF.

The chain uses TRBV7-9 and TRBJ1-1. CDR1 and CDR2 (germline): SEHNR, FQNEAQ (reference sequence). The CDR3 sequence is 15 residues long. CDR3 residues: CASSLAEPMNTEAFF.

The chain uses TRBV7-3 and TRBJ2-5; TCRdb's D gene call, TRBD1, goes unchecked for lack of DNA. Looked up from germline, CDR1 is SGHTA and CDR2 is FQGTGA. The CDR3 consists of 14 residues. The CDR3 reads CASSQGGSQETQYF.